The 32 T cell receptor beta chains presented below share a single source sample, sequenced in a study of cytomegalovirus exposure and HLA in healthy donors. Use of 60 Vbeta and 13 Jbeta primers characterized the PCR. TCRdb keeps only in-frame clones here, not all; method: immunoSEQ multiplex PCR. This table has under 200,000 clones, about four fifths appearing once. Sequenced: PBMCs. The source is a woman between 50 and 59 years old in good health and CMV-seropositive.

The J gene is TRBJ2-1, the V gene TRBV7-9; 14 bases are a match to TRBD2. Germline V gives CDR1 SEHNR, CDR2 FQNEAQ (reference sequence). The length of the CDR3 is 17 residues. The V segment lost 5 bases and the J segment 8 bases; nucleotides outside the gene matches: 11. CDR3 protein: CASSPSTSGRVGYEQFF. In DNA, the CDR3 is TGTGCCAGCAGCCCCTCGACTAGCGGGAGGGTAGGCTATGAGCAGTTCTTC.

The rearrangement uses TRBV11-1 and TRBJ2-7; 7 bases are a match to TRBD1. In germline, CDR1 is SGHAT, CDR2 FQDESV (reference sequence). The V gene end was trimmed by 5 bases and the J gene end by 2 bases; junction bases not matched to a gene: 9. This CDR3 region has 15 residues. CDR3 coding DNA: TGTGCCAGCAGCCAACCCGACAGGGAACCCTACGAGCAGTACTTC. It translates to CASSQPDREPYEQYF.

The J gene is TRBJ1-1, the V gene TRBV28; 9 bases fit TRBD1. The CDR3 loop spans 14 amino acids. CDR1 is MDHEN, CDR2 SYDVKM, per germline. J was trimmed by 6 bases and V by 5 bases; bases with no gene match: 7. CDR3 protein: CASSPRQGVSEAFF. Written as DNA, the CDR3 is TGTGCCAGCAGTCCTCGACAGGGGGTCTCTGAAGCTTTCTTT.

Comment on this clone: A junction boundary mismatches the germline segment, possibly from a read error. The rearrangement joins TRBV28 to TRBJ2-7; D unclear. Germline V gene sequence: CDR1 MDHEN, CDR2 SYDVKM. The CDR3 totals 11 residues. The CDR3 protein is CASRLFNEQYF. The CDR3 bases are TGTGCCAGCAGGTTATTCAACGAGCAGTACTTC. Looking up the rest from reference TRBV28 and TRBJ2-7 gives the full variable domain: DVKVTQSSRYLVKRTGEKVFLECVQDMDHENMFWYRQDPGLGLRLIYFSYDVKMKEKGDIPEGYSVSREKKERFSLILESASTNQTSMYLCASRLFNEQYFGPGTRLTVT.

The chain has TRBV2 and TRBJ2-5; D remains ambiguous. Germline-derived CDR1 and CDR2 are SNHLY and FYNNEI. CDR3 length: 14 residues. Trimming removed 6 bases at V and 1 base at J, with 12 bases between. The CDR3, as DNA: TGTGCCAGCAGGGGCACAGTATTCCAAGAGACCCAGTACTTC. It specifies CASRGTVFQETQYF.

The chain joins TRBV18 to TRBJ2-7; 11 bases are shared with TRBD1. The V and J ends lost 1 base and 7 bases, in that order; junction bases with no gene match: 12. Per germline, CDR1 KGHSH and CDR2 LQKENI. This CDR3 is built from 17 residues. CDR3 in DNA: TGTGCCAGCTCACCACTTGGCCCTGGACAGGGGGCTGGTGAGCAGTACTTC. It codes for CASSPLGPGQGAGEQYF. Filled out from reference TRBV18 and TRBJ2-7, the complete variable domain reads NAGVMQNPRHLVRRRGQEARLRCSPMKGHSHVYWYRQLPEEGLKFMVYLQKENIIDESGMPKERFSAEFPKEGPSILRIQQVVRGDSAAYFCASSPLGPGQGAGEQYFGPGTRLTVT.

The CDR3 is CASSQGEGQPQHF. The CDR3 DNA reads as TGCGCCAGCAGCCAAGGGGAGGGACAGCCCCAGCATTTT. V and J are TRBV5-1 and TRBJ1-5, with TRBD1 as a possible D gene (5 bases). CDR1 SGHRS and CDR2 YFSETQ come from the germline V gene. The CDR3 consists of 13 residues. The V gene lost 4 bases and the J gene lost 7 bases, with 12 bases spanning the gap.

The chain carries TRBV11-2 and TRBJ2-7, with 10 nucleotides matching TRBD1. The junction had 11 bases not matched to a gene; V was cut back by 5 bases and J by 4 bases. The CDR3 loop spans 16 amino acids. Germline V lookup: CDR1 SGHAT, CDR2 FQNNGV. CDR3 protein: CASSLPGGTGVYEQYF. DNA of the CDR3: TGTGCCAGCAGCCTCCCGGGAGGGACAGGGGTGTACGAGCAGTACTTC.

The chain carries TRBV4-1 and TRBJ2-3; D is undetermined. The length of the CDR3 is 15 residues. The V gene lost 1 base and the J gene lost 0 bases, with 8 bases spanning the gap. The germline CDR1 and CDR2 sequences are MGHRA and YSYEKL. CDR3 in amino acids: CASSQGLVSTDTQYF. For the CDR3, the DNA is TGCGCCAGCAGCCAAGGCCTAGTCAGCACAGATACGCAGTATTTT.

CDR3 DNA sequence: TGTGCCAGCAGCGCGGGAGGCTCGTTTGGCTACACCTTC. This encodes CASSAGGSFGYTF. The rearrangement joins TRBV11-2 to TRBJ1-2, with D hard to call. The CDR3 totals 13 residues. Germline values: CDR1 SGHAT, CDR2 FQNNGV. Trimming stripped 5 bases from V and 7 bases from J, with 14 bases between.

This sequence joins TRBV7-8 and TRBJ2-1; 8 bases match TRBD2. Germline trimming cut 5 bases from V and 8 bases from J; bases unmatched to any gene: 14. The CDR3 consists of 16 residues. Per germline, CDR1 SGHVS and CDR2 FQNEAQ. The CDR3 spells CASSLPPGLVVDEQFF. DNA of the CDR3: TGTGCCAGCAGCCTACCCCCGGGACTAGTTGTGGATGAGCAGTTCTTC.

The rearrangement uses TRBV7-9 and TRBJ1-2; weak D call: TRBD1 (6 bases). This CDR3 has 11 amino acids. The germline V gene encodes CDR1 SEHNR and CDR2 FQNEAQ (reference sequence). With 1 base removed from V and 12 bases from J, the gap between germline ends came to 9 bases. The CDR3 loop reads CASSLEQGNTF. CDR3 nucleotide sequence: TGTGCCAGCAGCTTAGAACAGGGAAACACCTTC.

The chain is built from TRBV7-3 and TRBJ2-7; a weak D match, TRBD2 (6 bases). The germline CDR1 and CDR2 sequences are SGHTA and FQGTGA. The CDR3 is 13 amino acids. V was clipped by 0 bases and J by 7 bases, with 10 bases between them. As DNA, the CDR3 is TGTGCCAGCAGCTTAACGGTGGCGGGAGAGCAGTACTTC. This encodes CASSLTVAGEQYF. The full variable domain, completed using reference TRBV7-3 and TRBJ2-7, is GAGVSQTPSNKVTEKGKYVELRCDPISGHTALYWYRQSLGQGPEFLIYFQGTGAADDSGLPNDRFFAVRPEGSVSTLKIQRTERGDSAVYLCASSLTVAGEQYFGPGTRLTVT.

The rearrangement joins TRBV28 to TRBJ2-7; 7 bases fit TRBD2. This CDR3 contains 15 residues. J was trimmed by 2 bases and V by 8 bases; bases with no gene match: 12. Germline CDR1 is MDHEN and CDR2 is SYDVKM. CDR3 residues: CASSESGTMAYEQYF. The CDR3 DNA follows: TGTGCCAGCTCCGAATCAGGGACTATGGCCTACGAGCAGTACTTC.

The CDR3 protein is CASGLRWGLTYEQYF. Here the CDR3 DNA reads TGTGCTAGTGGTTTGCGCTGGGGACTTACCTACGAGCAGTACTTC. This chain joins TRBV12-5 and TRBJ2-7, with D possibly TRBD2 on 6 matching bases. Germline CDR1 reads LGHNT; CDR2 reads FRNRAP. CDR3 length equals 15 residues. Trimming took 2 bases from V and 2 from J, leaving 13 bases between them.

The genes are TRBV11-3 and TRBJ1-1; D might be TRBD1 (6 bases). Germline values: CDR1 SGHNT, CDR2 YENEEA. The CDR3 sequence is 13 residues long. V was clipped by 2 bases and J by 8 bases, with 12 bases between them. CDR3 residues: CASSLRGGGEAFF. The CDR3 DNA sequence: TGTGCCAGCAGCTTAAGGGGTGGGGGCGAAGCTTTCTTT. Looking up the rest from reference TRBV11-3 and TRBJ1-1 gives the full variable domain: EAGVVQSPRYKIIEKKQPVAFWCNPISGHNTLYWYLQNLGQGPELLIRYENEEAVDDSQLPKDRFSAERLKGVDSTLKIQPAELGDSAVYLCASSLRGGGEAFFGQGTRLTVV.

This chain joins TRBV19 and TRBJ2-1, with 8 positions matching TRBD2. The J segment lost 3 bases and the V segment lost 8 bases, leaving 9 bases of the junction unmatched. The CDR3 extends over 15 amino acids. Germline CDR1 is LNHDA and CDR2 is SQIVND (reference sequence). CDR3 coding DNA: TGTGCCAGTCGACTTAGCGGGAACATCTACAATGAGCAGTTCTTC. Its translation is CASRLSGNIYNEQFF.

This clone was seen a single time. V and J are TRBV27 and TRBJ2-1; a weak D match, TRBD1 (6 bases). The CDR3 is 17 amino acids. Trimming shortened V by 1 base and J by 3 bases, and 16 bases separated the two germline ends. Germline CDR1 and CDR2: MNHEY and SMNVEV (reference sequence). CDR3 sequence: CASSLLPGGINYNEQFF. The DNA for the CDR3 is TGTGCCAGCAGTTTATTACCTGGGGGCATAAACTACAATGAGCAGTTCTTC.

J is TRBJ2-7 and V is TRBV19; 9 positions match TRBD1. Per the germline V gene, CDR1 is LNHDA and CDR2 is SQIVND (reference sequence). V lost 3 bases, J lost 3 bases, and 9 bases stayed unmatched. There are 16 residues in the CDR3. CDR3 region: CASSMPADRGGYEQYF. DNA of the CDR3: TGTGCCAGTAGTATGCCCGCGGACAGGGGCGGCTACGAGCAGTACTTC. Full variable domain (missing parts from reference TRBV19 and TRBJ2-7): DGGITQSPKYLFRKEGQNVTLSCEQNLNHDAMYWYRQDPGQGLRLIYYSQIVNDFQKGDIAEGYSVSREKKESFPLTVTSAQKNPTAFYLCASSMPADRGGYEQYFGPGTRLTVT.

The V gene is TRBV14, the J gene TRBJ1-2, with TRBD1 matching over 8 bases. This CDR3 has 15 amino acids. Germline CDR1 is SGHDN and CDR2 is FVKESK. The V gene end was trimmed by 1 base and the J gene end by 14 bases; junction bases not matched to a gene: 15. The CDR3, as DNA: TGTGCCAGCAGCCAAGGGGCTTGGACAGGGCGGGATTATACCTTC. The encoded protein is CASSQGAWTGRDYTF.

This chain links TRBV7-2 with TRBJ1-5; D is possibly TRBD1 (6 bases). The CDR3 has 14 residues. V lost 3 bases to trimming and J lost 0 bases, with 6 bases between them. Germline-derived CDR1 and CDR2 are SGHTA and FQGNSA. This CDR3 is CASSLDSSNQPQHF. The CDR3, as DNA: TGTGCCAGCAGCTTGGACAGTAGCAATCAGCCCCAGCATTTT.

V is TRBV6-1 and J is TRBJ1-3; D is possibly TRBD1 (5 bases). The V end lost 4 bases, the J end lost 0 bases, and 10 bases lay between the germline ends. Germline V gene data show CDR1 as MNHNS and CDR2 as SASEGT. The CDR3 has 15 amino acids. CDR3 in amino acids: CASSGYRTSGNTIYF. The CDR3 bases are TGTGCCAGCAGTGGTTACAGGACCTCTGGAAACACCATATATTTT.

This clone was recorded a few times. The chain has TRBV7-2 and TRBJ2-1; D possibly corresponds to TRBD1 (6 bases). This CDR3 spans 18 amino acids. Germline-derived CDR1 and CDR2 are SGHTA and FQGNSA. Trimming stripped 1 base from V and 4 bases from J, with 20 bases between. CDR3 nucleotides: TGTGCCAGCAGCTTAGGGTCCCGCAGGGGCATTCGGTACAATGAGCAGTTCTTC. Protein sequence: CASSLGSRRGIRYNEQFF.

This clone has more than one count but fewer than ten. This CDR3 is CASSVWGQRVNTEAFF. As DNA, the CDR3 is TGTGCCAGTAGTGTATGGGGACAGCGGGTGAACACTGAAGCTTTCTTT. This chain joins TRBV19 and TRBJ1-1; 7 bases are shared with TRBD1. V dropped 5 bases and J dropped 0; count of bases not matched to a gene: 9. CDR1 is LNHDA and CDR2 is SQIVND in the germline V gene (reference sequence). This CDR3 contains 16 residues.

Here the CDR3 reads CASSAGPTSSYEQYF. CDR3 nucleotide sequence: TGTGCCAGCAGCGCGGGCCCGACGAGCTCCTACGAGCAGTACTTC. This chain uses TRBV7-2 with TRBJ2-7; tentatively, D is TRBD2 (5 bases). This CDR3 comprises 15 residues. V was shortened by 5 bases and J by 0 bases, with 14 bases between the two germline ends. Germline values: CDR1 SGHTA, CDR2 FQGNSA.

This clone was recorded only once. The chain recombines TRBV4-2 with TRBJ2-3; weak D call: TRBD2 (6 bases). The CDR3 is made up of 16 amino acids. V lost 0 bases, J lost 4 bases, and 14 bases lay in between. CDR1 and CDR2 (germline): LGHNA, YNFKEQ. The CDR3 bases are TGTGCCAGCAGCCAAGAGTTTAGTGCGGGGCCAGATACGCAGTATTTT. Its translation is CASSQEFSAGPDTQYF.

The J gene is TRBJ1-1, the V gene TRBV4-1; the D gene is possibly TRBD1 (5 bases). There are 13 residues in the CDR3. The ends were cut back, 4 bases at V and 2 bases at J, with 8 bases in the middle. Per germline, CDR1 MGHRA and CDR2 YSYEKL. CDR3 sequence: CASSLQGNTEAFF. In DNA, the CDR3 is TGCGCCAGCAGCCTGCAGGGAAACACTGAAGCTTTCTTT.

The chain recombines TRBV5-1 with TRBJ1-2; D gene ambiguous. The length of the CDR3 is 14 residues. With 0 bases removed from V and 0 bases from J, the gap between germline ends came to 6 bases. Germline CDR1 SGHRS, CDR2 YFSETQ. The CDR3 spells CASSLEQSNYGYTF. The CDR3 region has the DNA TGCGCCAGCAGCTTGGAACAATCTAACTATGGCTACACCTTC.

The chain links TRBV11-3 to TRBJ2-1, with D maybe TRBD1 (7 bases). V was shortened by 3 bases and J by 10 bases, with 13 bases between the two germline ends. This CDR3 is built from 13 residues. CDR1 is SGHNT, CDR2 YENEEA, per germline. The CDR3: CASSLGGGGEQFF. The CDR3 DNA is TGTGCCAGCAGCTTGGGCGGAGGGGGCGAGCAGTTCTTC. The variable domain in full, completed from reference TRBV11-3 and TRBJ2-1, reads EAGVVQSPRYKIIEKKQPVAFWCNPISGHNTLYWYLQNLGQGPELLIRYENEEAVDDSQLPKDRFSAERLKGVDSTLKIQPAELGDSAVYLCASSLGGGGEQFFGPGTRLTVL.

This chain links TRBV27 with TRBJ2-5; 9 nucleotides line up with TRBD1. The CDR3 is 14 residues long. The germline V gene encodes CDR1 MNHEY and CDR2 SMNVEV (reference sequence). The V segment lost 10 bases and the J segment 11 bases; nucleotides outside the gene matches: 17. The CDR3 nucleotides are TGTGCCACTAAGGGACTGGACAGGGGAAGGGAGCAGTACTTC. This translates into CATKGLDRGREQYF.

V and J are TRBV4-1 and TRBJ1-5; D gene ambiguous. Between the trimmed V and J ends, which lost 0 bases and 4 bases, there was a span of 16 bases. Per the germline V gene, CDR1 is MGHRA and CDR2 is YSYEKL. This CDR3 region has 17 residues. This CDR3 reads CASSQERFGRDNQPQHF. CDR3 coding DNA: TGCGCCAGCAGCCAAGAAAGGTTCGGACGGGATAATCAGCCCCAGCATTTT.

The chain links TRBV11-2 to TRBJ2-7, with a possible D match to TRBD1 (5 bases). Trimming stripped 4 bases from V and 2 bases from J, with 15 bases between. This CDR3 is 15 amino acids long. Germline lookup yields CDR1 SGHAT and CDR2 FQNNGV. CDR3 DNA sequence: TGTGCCAGCAGCTCCGGAACAGGAAAAGCCTACGAGCAGTACTTC. As protein: CASSSGTGKAYEQYF.